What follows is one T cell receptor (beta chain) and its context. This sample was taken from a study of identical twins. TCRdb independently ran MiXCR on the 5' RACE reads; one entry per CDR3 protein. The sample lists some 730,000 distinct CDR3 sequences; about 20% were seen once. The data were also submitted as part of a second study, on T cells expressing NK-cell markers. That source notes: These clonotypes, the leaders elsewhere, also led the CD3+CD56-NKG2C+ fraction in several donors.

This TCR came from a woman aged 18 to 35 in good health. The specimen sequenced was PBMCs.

CDR3: CASSRTTDGSGELFF. DNA for the CDR3: TGTGCCAGCAGTCGGACTACGGATGGGTCCGGGGAGCTGTTTTTT. This chain joins TRBV12-3 or TRBV12-4 and TRBJ2-2; D is perhaps TRBD2 (6 bases). V was pared by 5 bases and J by 6 bases, with 16 bases between. This CDR3 is built from 15 residues.